The present TCR beta chain was sequenced within a study of blood T cell repertoires in COVID-19. Across the whole study: The United States, Italy and Spain were the sources of the acute and convalescent COVID-19 samples.

The CDR3 has 16 residues. Germline CDR1 SEHNR, CDR2 FQNEAQ (reference sequence). V lost 5 bases and J 0 bases, leaving 14 bases between the germline ends. TCRdb keeps only in-frame clones here, not all; method: immunoSEQ multiplex PCR. The sample lists under 150,000 clones, 81% occurring once. The V gene is TRBV7-9, the J gene TRBJ1-3; perhaps TRBD1 as D (5 bases). This clonotype was sampled from a woman aged 60 to 75 with active or convalescent COVID-19. The material sequenced was peripheral blood. Written as DNA, the CDR3 is TGTGCCAGCAGCCCCCGGGGGGGAAGCTCTGGAAACACCATATATTTT. Protein sequence: CASSPRGGSSGNTIYF. The variable domain in full, with the rest retrieved from reference TRBV7-9 and TRBJ1-3, is DTGVSQNPRHKITKRGQNVTFRCDPISEHNRLYWYRQTLGQGPEFLTYFQNEAQLEKSRLLSDRFSAERPKGSFSTLEIQRTEQGDSAMYLCASSPRGGSSGNTIYFGEGSWLTVV.